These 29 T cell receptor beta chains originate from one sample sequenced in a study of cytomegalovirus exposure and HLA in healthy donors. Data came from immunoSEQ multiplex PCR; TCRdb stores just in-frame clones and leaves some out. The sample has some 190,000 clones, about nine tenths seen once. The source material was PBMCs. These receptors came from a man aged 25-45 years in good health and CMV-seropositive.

The CDR3 sequence: CASSSDIYGYTF. The DNA for the CDR3 is TGTGCCAGCAGTTCCGACATCTATGGCTACACCTTC. J is TRBJ1-2 and V is TRBV2; no clear D gene. Trimming removed 5 bases at V and 4 bases at J, with 8 bases between. This CDR3 contains 12 residues. Germline V gives CDR1 SNHLY, CDR2 FYNNEI.

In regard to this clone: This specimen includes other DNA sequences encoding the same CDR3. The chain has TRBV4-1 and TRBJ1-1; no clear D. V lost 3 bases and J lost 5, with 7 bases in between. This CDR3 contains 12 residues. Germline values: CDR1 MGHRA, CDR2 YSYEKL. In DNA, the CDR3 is TGCGCCAGCAGCCAGGGGTGGACTGAAGCTTTCTTT. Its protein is CASSQGWTEAFF.

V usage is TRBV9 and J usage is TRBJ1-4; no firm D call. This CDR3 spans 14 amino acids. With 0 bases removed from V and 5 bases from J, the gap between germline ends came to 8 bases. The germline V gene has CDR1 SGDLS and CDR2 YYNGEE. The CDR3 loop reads CASSVDQKNEKLFF. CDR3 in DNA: TGTGCCAGCAGCGTAGACCAGAAGAATGAAAAACTGTTTTTT.

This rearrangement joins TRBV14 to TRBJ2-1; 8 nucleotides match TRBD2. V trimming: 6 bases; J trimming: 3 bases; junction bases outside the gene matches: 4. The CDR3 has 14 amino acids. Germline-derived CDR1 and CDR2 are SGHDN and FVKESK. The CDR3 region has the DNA TGTGCCAGCAGAGTGCGGGGGGACTACAATGAGCAGTTCTTC. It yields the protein CASRVRGDYNEQFF. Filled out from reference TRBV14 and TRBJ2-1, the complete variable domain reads EAGVTQFPSHSVIEKGQTVTLRCDPISGHDNLYWYRRVMGKEIKFLLHFVKESKQDESGMPNNRFLAERTGGTYSTLKVQPAELEDSGVYFCASRVRGDYNEQFFGPGTRLTVL.

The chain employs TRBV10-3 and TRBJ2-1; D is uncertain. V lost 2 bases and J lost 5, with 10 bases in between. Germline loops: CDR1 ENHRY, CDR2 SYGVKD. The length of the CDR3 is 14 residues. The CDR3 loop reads CAISEAIGNNEQFF. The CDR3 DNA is TGTGCCATCAGTGAGGCGATCGGCAACAATGAGCAGTTCTTC.

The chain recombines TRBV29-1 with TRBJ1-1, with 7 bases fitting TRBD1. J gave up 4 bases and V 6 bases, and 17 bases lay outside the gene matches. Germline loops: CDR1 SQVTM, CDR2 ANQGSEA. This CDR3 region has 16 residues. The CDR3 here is CSVIWGRGQLGTEAFF. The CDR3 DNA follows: TGCAGCGTGATATGGGGAAGGGGGCAATTAGGCACTGAAGCTTTCTTT.

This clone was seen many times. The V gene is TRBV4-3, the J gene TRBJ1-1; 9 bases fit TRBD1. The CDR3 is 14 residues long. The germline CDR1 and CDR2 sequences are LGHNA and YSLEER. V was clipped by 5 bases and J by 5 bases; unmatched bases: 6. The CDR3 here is CASSSGQGWTEAFF. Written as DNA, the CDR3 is TGCGCCAGCAGCTCGGGACAGGGTTGGACTGAAGCTTTCTTT.

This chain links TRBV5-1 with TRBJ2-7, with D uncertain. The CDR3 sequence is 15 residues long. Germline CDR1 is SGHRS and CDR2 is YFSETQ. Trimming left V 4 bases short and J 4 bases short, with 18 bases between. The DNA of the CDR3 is TGCGCCAGCAGCGAGCAGGACCCCTCTACATACGAGCAGTACTTC. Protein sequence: CASSEQDPSTYEQYF.

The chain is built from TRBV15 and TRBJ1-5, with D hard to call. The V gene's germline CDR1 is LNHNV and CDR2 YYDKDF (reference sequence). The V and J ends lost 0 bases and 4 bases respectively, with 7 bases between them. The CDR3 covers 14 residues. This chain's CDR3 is CATSRDLANQPQHF. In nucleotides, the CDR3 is TGTGCCACCAGCAGAGATTTAGCGAATCAGCCCCAGCATTTT. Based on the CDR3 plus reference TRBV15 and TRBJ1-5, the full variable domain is DAMVIQNPRYQVTQFGKPVTLSCSQTLNHNVMYWYQQKSSQAPKLLFHYYDKDFNNEADTPDNFQSRRPNTSFCFLDIRSPGLGDTAMYLCATSRDLANQPQHFGDGTRLSIL.

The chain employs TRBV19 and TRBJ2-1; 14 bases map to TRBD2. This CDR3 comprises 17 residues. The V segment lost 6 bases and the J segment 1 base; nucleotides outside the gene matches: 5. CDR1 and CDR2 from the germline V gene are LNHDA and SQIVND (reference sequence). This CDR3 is CASSPGLAGVSYNEQFF. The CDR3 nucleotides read TGTGCCAGTAGCCCGGGACTAGCGGGGGTTTCCTACAATGAGCAGTTCTTC.

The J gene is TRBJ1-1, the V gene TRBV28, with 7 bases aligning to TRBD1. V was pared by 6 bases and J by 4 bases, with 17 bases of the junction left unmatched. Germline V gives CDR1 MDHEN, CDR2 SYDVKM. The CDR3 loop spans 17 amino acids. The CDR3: CASSRPDRERWGTEAFF. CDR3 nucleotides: TGTGCCAGCAGCCGGCCCGACAGGGAGAGGTGGGGCACTGAAGCTTTCTTT.

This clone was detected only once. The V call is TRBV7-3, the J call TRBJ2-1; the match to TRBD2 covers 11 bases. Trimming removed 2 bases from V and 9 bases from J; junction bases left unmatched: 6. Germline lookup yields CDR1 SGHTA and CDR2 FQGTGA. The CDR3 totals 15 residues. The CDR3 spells CASSLLAGGPLEQFF. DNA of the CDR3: TGTGCCAGCAGCTTATTAGCGGGAGGGCCTCTTGAGCAGTTCTTC.

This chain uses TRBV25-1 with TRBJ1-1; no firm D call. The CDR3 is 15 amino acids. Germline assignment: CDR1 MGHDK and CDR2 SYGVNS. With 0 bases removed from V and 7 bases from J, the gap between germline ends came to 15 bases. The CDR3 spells CASSEYIRGRDEAFF. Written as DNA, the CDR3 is TGTGCCAGCAGTGAATATATCCGGGGTCGGGATGAAGCTTTCTTT.

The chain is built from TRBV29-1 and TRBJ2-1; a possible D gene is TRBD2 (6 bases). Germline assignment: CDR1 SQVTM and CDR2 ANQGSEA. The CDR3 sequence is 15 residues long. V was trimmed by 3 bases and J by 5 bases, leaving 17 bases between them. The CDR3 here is CSVDRGWRGDNEQFF. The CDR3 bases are TGCAGCGTTGACCGGGGGTGGCGGGGCGACAATGAGCAGTTCTTC.

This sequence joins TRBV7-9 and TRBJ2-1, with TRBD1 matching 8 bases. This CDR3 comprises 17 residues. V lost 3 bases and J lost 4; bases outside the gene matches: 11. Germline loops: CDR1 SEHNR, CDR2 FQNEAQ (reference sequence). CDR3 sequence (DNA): TGTGCCAGCAGCTTGGGACAGGACGACCTTGCTTACAATGAGCAGTTCTTC. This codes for CASSLGQDDLAYNEQFF.

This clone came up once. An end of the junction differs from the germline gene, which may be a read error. The CDR3 nucleotides are TGTGCCTGGAGTCTCACTAGGTGGCAGGCAAACTTC. It is translated as CAWSLTRWQANF. The genes are TRBV30 and TRBJ1-2; D is unclear. The CDR3 spans 12 residues. The germline CDR1 and CDR2 sequences are GTSNPN and SVGIG (reference sequence).

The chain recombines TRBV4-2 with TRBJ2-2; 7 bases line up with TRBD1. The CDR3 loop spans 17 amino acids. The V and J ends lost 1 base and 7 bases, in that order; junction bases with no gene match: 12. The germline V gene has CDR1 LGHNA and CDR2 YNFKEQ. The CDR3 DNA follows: TGTGCCAGCAGCCAAGTCCGGGCGACAGGGCGCGGCGGGGAGCTGTTTTTT. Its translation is CASSQVRATGRGGELFF.

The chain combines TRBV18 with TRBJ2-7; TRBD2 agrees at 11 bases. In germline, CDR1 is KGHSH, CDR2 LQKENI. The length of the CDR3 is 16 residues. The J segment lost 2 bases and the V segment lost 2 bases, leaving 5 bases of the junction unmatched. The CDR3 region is CASSPISSGRTYEQYF. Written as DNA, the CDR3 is TGTGCCAGCTCACCAATTTCTAGCGGGAGGACCTACGAGCAGTACTTC.

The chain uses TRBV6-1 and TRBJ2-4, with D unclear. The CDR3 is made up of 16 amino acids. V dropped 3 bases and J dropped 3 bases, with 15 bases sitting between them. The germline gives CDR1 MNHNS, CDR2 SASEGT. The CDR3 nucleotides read TGTGCCAGCAGTGACAGCGTTTTCGGAGACAAAAACATTCAGTACTTC. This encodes CASSDSVFGDKNIQYF.

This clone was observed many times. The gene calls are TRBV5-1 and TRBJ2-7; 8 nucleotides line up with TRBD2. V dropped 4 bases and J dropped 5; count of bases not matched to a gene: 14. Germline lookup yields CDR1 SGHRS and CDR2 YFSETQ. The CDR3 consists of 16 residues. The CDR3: CASSPPLSGTANEQYF. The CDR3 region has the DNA TGCGCCAGCAGCCCCCCCCTTAGCGGGACGGCAAACGAGCAGTACTTC.

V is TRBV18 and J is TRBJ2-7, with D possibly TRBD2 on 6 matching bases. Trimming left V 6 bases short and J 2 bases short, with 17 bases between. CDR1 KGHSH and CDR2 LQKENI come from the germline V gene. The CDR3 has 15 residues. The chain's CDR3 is CASSNSGSKAYEQYF. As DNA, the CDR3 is TGTGCCAGCTCTAATAGCGGTTCCAAGGCCTACGAGCAGTACTTC.

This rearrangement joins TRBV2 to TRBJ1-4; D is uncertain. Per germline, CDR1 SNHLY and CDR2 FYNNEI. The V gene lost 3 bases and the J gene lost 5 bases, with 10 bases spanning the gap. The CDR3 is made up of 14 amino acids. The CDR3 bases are TGTGCCAGCAGTGAGTTTTCGCGAAATGAAAAACTGTTTTTT. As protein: CASSEFSRNEKLFF.

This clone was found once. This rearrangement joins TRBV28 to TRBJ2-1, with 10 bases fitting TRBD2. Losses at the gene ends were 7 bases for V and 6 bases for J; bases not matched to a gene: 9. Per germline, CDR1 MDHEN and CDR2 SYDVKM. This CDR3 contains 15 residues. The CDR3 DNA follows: TGTGCCAGCATCGTAGGTCTAGCGGGAGCCAATGAGCAGTTCTTC. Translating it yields CASIVGLAGANEQFF.

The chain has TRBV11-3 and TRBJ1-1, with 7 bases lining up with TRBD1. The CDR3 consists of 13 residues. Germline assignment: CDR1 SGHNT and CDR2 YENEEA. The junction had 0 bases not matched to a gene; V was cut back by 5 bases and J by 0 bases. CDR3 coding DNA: TGTGCCAGCAGCCAGGGGGTGAACACTGAAGCTTTCTTT. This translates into CASSQGVNTEAFF.

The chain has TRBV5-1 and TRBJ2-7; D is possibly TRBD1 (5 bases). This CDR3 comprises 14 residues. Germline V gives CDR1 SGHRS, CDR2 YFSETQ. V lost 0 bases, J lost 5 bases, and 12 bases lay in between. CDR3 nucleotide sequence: TGCGCCAGCAGCTTGGGGGGCAGGGCCCACGAGCAGTACTTC. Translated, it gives CASSLGGRAHEQYF.

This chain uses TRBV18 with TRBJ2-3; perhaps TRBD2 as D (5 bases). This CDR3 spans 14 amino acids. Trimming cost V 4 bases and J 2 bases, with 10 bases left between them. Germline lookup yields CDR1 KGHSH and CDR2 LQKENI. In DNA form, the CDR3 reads TGTGCCAGCTCACGGACTGGGATCACAGATACGCAGTATTTT. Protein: CASSRTGITDTQYF.

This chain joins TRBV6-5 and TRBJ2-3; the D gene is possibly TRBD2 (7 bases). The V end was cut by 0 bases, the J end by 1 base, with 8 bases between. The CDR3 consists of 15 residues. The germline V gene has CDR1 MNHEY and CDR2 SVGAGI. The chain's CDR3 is CASSYSGGGTDTQYF. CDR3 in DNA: TGTGCCAGCAGTTACTCAGGGGGGGGCACAGATACGCAGTATTTT.

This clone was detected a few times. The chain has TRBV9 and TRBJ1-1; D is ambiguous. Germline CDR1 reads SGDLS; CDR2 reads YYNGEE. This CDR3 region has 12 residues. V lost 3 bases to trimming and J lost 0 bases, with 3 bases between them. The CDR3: CASSEVNTEAFF. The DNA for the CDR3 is TGTGCCAGCAGCGAGGTGAACACTGAAGCTTTCTTT.

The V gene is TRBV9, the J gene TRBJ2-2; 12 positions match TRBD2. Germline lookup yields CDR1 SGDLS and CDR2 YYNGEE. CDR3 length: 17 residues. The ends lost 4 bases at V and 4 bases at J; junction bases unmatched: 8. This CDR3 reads CASSFPTSGGSTGELFF. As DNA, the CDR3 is TGTGCCAGCAGCTTCCCAACTAGCGGGGGGAGCACCGGGGAGCTGTTTTTT.